The 25 T cell receptor beta chains below all came from one sample that was sequenced in a study of STAT5B mutations in CD4+ large granular lymphocyte leukemia. The data were produced by immunoSEQ multiplex PCR, yet TCRdb's version contains in-frame clones alone and is incomplete. The top ten clones hold about 0.38% of a sample with tens of thousands of clones, roughly 84% of them seen once. Sequenced sample: CD4+ T cells from blood buffy coats. Receptors originate from a human donor in good health.

V gene TRBV27 combines with J gene TRBJ2-4, with 10 bases fitting TRBD1. This CDR3 spans 16 amino acids. CDR1 and CDR2 from the germline V gene are MNHEY and SMNVEV (reference sequence). The V segment lost 8 bases and the J segment 0 bases; nucleotides outside the gene matches: 7. Here the CDR3 DNA reads TGTGCCAGCCACCCCGGACAGGGGGTAGCCAAAAACATTCAGTACTTC. Protein product: CASHPGQGVAKNIQYF.

This chain links TRBV6-1 with TRBJ1-4, with D perhaps TRBD1 (5 bases). The CDR3 extends over 14 amino acids. CDR1 and CDR2 from the germline V gene are MNHNS and SASEGT. V lost 9 bases to trimming and J lost 0 bases, with 11 bases between them. This chain's CDR3 is CASVQVPTNEKLFF. The CDR3 coding sequence is TGTGCCAGTGTACAGGTTCCAACTAATGAAAAACTGTTTTTT.

This rearrangement joins TRBV7-8 to TRBJ1-1; tentatively, D is TRBD1 (5 bases). V lost 4 bases and J lost 7, with 10 bases in between. The CDR3 runs 12 residues. Germline-derived CDR1 and CDR2 are SGHVS and FQNEAQ. The CDR3 is CASSSGTYEAFF. DNA of the CDR3: TGTGCCAGCAGCTCAGGGACCTATGAAGCTTTCTTT.

The V and J genes are TRBV11-2 and TRBJ2-1, with a possible D match to TRBD2 (6 bases). The ends were cut back, 5 bases at V and 3 bases at J, with 8 bases in the middle. In germline, CDR1 is SGHAT, CDR2 FQNNGV. This CDR3 has 13 amino acids. CDR3: CASSRDFYNEQFF. CDR3 DNA sequence: TGTGCCAGCAGCCGGGACTTCTACAATGAGCAGTTCTTC.

The chain uses TRBV6-5 and TRBJ2-6; D call uncertain. CDR1 is MNHEY and CDR2 is SVGAGI in the germline V gene. The germline V and J ends were trimmed by 4 bases and 1 base, with 8 bases remaining between them. The CDR3 sequence is 15 residues long. CDR3 sequence: CASSSQASGANVLTF. The CDR3 DNA sequence: TGTGCCAGCAGTTCGCAGGCGTCTGGGGCCAACGTCCTGACTTTC.

In its sample, this clone was seen once. The chain recombines TRBV14 with TRBJ1-1; the D gene is possibly TRBD1 (5 bases). Trimming left V 3 bases short and J 1 base short, with 9 bases between. CDR1 and CDR2 from the germline V gene are SGHDN and FVKESK. The CDR3 loop spans 14 amino acids. The CDR3 spells CASSQGLQNTEAFF. CDR3 sequence (DNA): TGTGCCAGCAGCCAGGGACTGCAGAACACTGAAGCTTTCTTT.

This chain links TRBV11-3 with TRBJ2-2, with D possibly TRBD2 on 6 matching bases. This CDR3 region has 15 residues. Germline-derived CDR1 and CDR2 are SGHNT and YENEEA. The V gene lost 3 bases and the J gene lost 6 bases, with 14 bases spanning the gap. The CDR3 is CASSFGLGGSGELFF. CDR3 in DNA: TGTGCCAGCAGCTTCGGATTGGGGGGTTCCGGGGAGCTGTTTTTT.

This rearrangement joins TRBV7-9 to TRBJ2-3, with 9 positions matching TRBD1. J gave up 3 bases and V 3 bases, and 4 bases lay outside the gene matches. CDR1 is SEHNR and CDR2 is FQNEAQ in the germline V gene (reference sequence). The CDR3 contains 15 residues. The CDR3 loop reads CASSFRTGETDTQYF. The CDR3 DNA is TGTGCCAGCAGCTTCCGGACAGGGGAGACAGATACGCAGTATTTT.

The CDR3 protein is CSVGQEPDYGYTF. In DNA, the CDR3 is TGCAGCGTAGGACAGGAGCCTGACTATGGCTACACCTTC. The chain carries TRBV29-1 and TRBJ1-2, with 7 bases lining up with TRBD1. Germline V gives CDR1 SQVTM, CDR2 ANQGSEA. This CDR3 contains 13 residues. Losses at the gene ends were 6 bases for V and 3 bases for J; bases not matched to a gene: 7.

The chain joins TRBV12-5 to TRBJ2-2, with D perhaps matching TRBD2 (5 bases). The CDR3 spans 14 residues. The germline gives CDR1 LGHNT, CDR2 FRNRAP. V lost 0 bases and J 7 bases, leaving 9 bases between the germline ends. CDR3 region: CASGLVKGSGELFF. CDR3 in DNA: TGTGCTAGTGGTTTGGTAAAAGGGAGCGGGGAGCTGTTTTTT.

This chain connects TRBV12-2 to TRBJ1-5. TRBV12-2 is given as a pseudogene. CDR3 length: 16 residues. The CDR3 spells CASRLKFRDSNQPQHF. In DNA, the CDR3 is TGTGCAAGTCGCTTAAAGTTTAGGGACAGCAATCAGCCCCAGCATTTT.

The chain carries TRBV5-1 and TRBJ1-2; no clear D gene. The length of the CDR3 is 13 residues. V gave up 4 bases and J gave up 3 bases, with 10 bases separating them. Germline CDR1 reads SGHRS; CDR2 reads YFSETQ. The CDR3 reads CASSPMTDYGYTF. The CDR3 DNA sequence: TGCGCCAGCAGCCCCATGACGGACTATGGCTACACCTTC.

This chain joins TRBV6-5 and TRBJ2-3; perhaps TRBD1 as D (6 bases). Trimming shortened V by 5 bases and J by 2 bases, and 14 bases separated the two germline ends. Looked up from germline, CDR1 is MNHEY and CDR2 is SVGAGI. The CDR3 is 15 amino acids. CDR3 bases: TGTGCCAGCAGTCGCAGACAGGAGTACACAGATACGCAGTATTTT. Protein: CASSRRQEYTDTQYF.

The chain joins TRBV11-2 to TRBJ2-2; D gene unclear. Trimming stripped 1 base from V and 0 bases from J, with 9 bases between. CDR1 and CDR2 from the germline V gene are SGHAT and FQNNGV. This CDR3 contains 16 residues. The chain's CDR3 is CASSLAQFANTGELFF. The CDR3 DNA follows: TGTGCCAGCAGCTTAGCACAGTTCGCGAACACCGGGGAGCTGTTTTTT.

This chain uses TRBV6-6 with TRBJ2-2; TRBD1 might be the D (7 bases). From germline, CDR1 is MNHNY and CDR2 SVGAGI (reference sequence). The CDR3 sequence is 15 residues long. Trimming removed 2 bases at V and 2 bases at J, with 9 bases between. In DNA form, the CDR3 reads TGTGCCAGCAGTTACGGAGGGGGCAACACCGGGGAGCTGTTTTTT. Its protein product is CASSYGGGNTGELFF.

This chain connects TRBV10-1 to TRBJ2-3; TRBD2 might be the D (6 bases). The V gene's germline CDR1 is WNHNN and CDR2 SYGVQD (reference sequence). The germline V and J ends were trimmed by 5 bases and 3 bases, with 18 bases remaining between them. The CDR3 loop spans 16 amino acids. This CDR3 is CASSLGGGIGTDTQYF. The CDR3 coding sequence is TGCGCCAGCAGTCTGGGAGGCGGGATAGGGACAGATACGCAGTATTTT.

The count of this clone is one. The rearrangement joins TRBV18 to TRBJ1-1; 9 bases fit TRBD1. Per germline, CDR1 KGHSH and CDR2 LQKENI. The J segment lost 6 bases and the V segment lost 4 bases, leaving 9 bases of the junction unmatched. The CDR3 consists of 15 residues. As DNA, the CDR3 is TGTGCCAGCTCACGGCCGGGACAGGGAGAGGCTGAAGCTTTCTTT. Translating gives CASSRPGQGEAEAFF.

V usage is TRBV7-9 and J usage is TRBJ2-5; maybe TRBD2 (6 bases). The germline V and J ends were trimmed by 3 bases and 5 bases, with 19 bases remaining between them. The CDR3 is made up of 16 amino acids. Looked up from germline, CDR1 is SEHNR and CDR2 is FQNEAQ (reference sequence). The CDR3 protein is CASSFNGGSFHETQYF. The CDR3, as DNA: TGTGCCAGCAGCTTCAATGGGGGGTCGTTCCATGAGACCCAGTACTTC. Based on the CDR3 plus reference TRBV7-9 and TRBJ2-5, the full variable domain is DTGVSQNPRHKITKRGQNVTFRCDPISEHNRLYWYRQTLGQGPEFLTYFQNEAQLEKSRLLSDRFSAERPKGSFSTLEIQRTEQGDSAMYLCASSFNGGSFHETQYFGPGTRLLVL.

V gene TRBV7-2 combines with J gene TRBJ1-3, with 7 bases lining up with TRBD1. Germline CDR1 is SGHTA and CDR2 is FQGNSA. The V segment lost 5 bases and the J segment 11 bases; nucleotides outside the gene matches: 6. This CDR3 has 12 residues. The CDR3 DNA is TGTGCCAGCAGCCGGGGACAGTCGGCCATATATTTT. It is translated as CASSRGQSAIYF.

The chain couples TRBV10-3 to TRBJ2-1; TRBD2 agrees at 8 bases. Trimming at V came to 7 bases and at J to 6 bases, leaving 11 bases not matched to a gene. CDR3 length: 15 amino acids. Germline CDR1 and CDR2: ENHRY and SYGVKD. As DNA, the CDR3 is TGTGCCATCAACCCGGGGGGGGTATCGGTCAATGAGCAGTTCTTC. This encodes CAINPGGVSVNEQFF.

The chain recombines TRBV5-3 with TRBJ1-2; D perhaps matches TRBD1 (5 bases). TRBV5-3 has ORF status, its function being uncertain. The V and J ends lost 0 bases and 0 bases respectively, with 12 bases between them. The CDR3 contains 16 residues. This CDR3 reads CARSLAPRAANYGYTF. As DNA, the CDR3 is TGTGCCAGAAGCTTGGCCCCCAGGGCGGCTAACTATGGCTACACCTTC.

The V call is TRBV7-3, the J call TRBJ2-5; 8 bases match TRBD1. V lost 2 bases, J lost 4 bases, and 12 bases stayed unmatched. The germline gives CDR1 SGHTA, CDR2 FQGTGA. CDR3 length: 17 amino acids. The CDR3 sequence: CASSLHTGGRGRETQYF. In DNA, the CDR3 is TGTGCCAGCAGCTTACATACAGGGGGTAGGGGGAGAGAGACCCAGTACTTC.

The chain links TRBV6-1 to TRBJ1-2; the match to TRBD1 covers 7 bases. The germline CDR1 and CDR2 sequences are MNHNS and SASEGT. J lost 4 bases, V lost 2 bases, and 4 bases had no gene match. The length of the CDR3 is 14 residues. The CDR3: CASSETGQVYGYTF. The CDR3 DNA reads TGTGCCAGCAGTGAAACCGGACAGGTCTATGGCTACACCTTC.

V usage is TRBV6-5 and J usage is TRBJ2-7; 9 bases agree with TRBD2. J was trimmed by 8 bases and V by 4 bases; bases with no gene match: 12. The germline CDR1 and CDR2 sequences are MNHEY and SVGAGI. This CDR3 has 15 amino acids. The CDR3 sequence: CASSSSVGGGAQQYF. In nucleotides, the CDR3 is TGTGCCAGCAGTTCCTCAGTAGGCGGGGGGGCTCAGCAGTACTTC.

The chain recombines TRBV2 with TRBJ2-5; 9 nucleotides match TRBD1. V lost 6 bases, J lost 5 bases, and 4 bases stayed unmatched. The CDR3 is 13 amino acids. Looked up from germline, CDR1 is SNHLY and CDR2 is FYNNEI. This chain's CDR3 is CASRQGAGETQYF. The CDR3 DNA reads as TGTGCCAGCAGACAGGGGGCGGGGGAGACCCAGTACTTC.